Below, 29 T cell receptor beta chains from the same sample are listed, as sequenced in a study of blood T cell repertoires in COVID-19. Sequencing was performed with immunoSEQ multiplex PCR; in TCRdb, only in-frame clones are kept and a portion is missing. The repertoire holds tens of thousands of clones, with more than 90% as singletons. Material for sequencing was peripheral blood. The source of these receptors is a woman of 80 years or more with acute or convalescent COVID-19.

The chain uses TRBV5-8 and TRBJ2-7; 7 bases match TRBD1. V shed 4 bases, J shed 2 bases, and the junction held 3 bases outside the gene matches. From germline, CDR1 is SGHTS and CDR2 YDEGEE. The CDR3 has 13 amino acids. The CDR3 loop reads CASSRGQTYEQYF. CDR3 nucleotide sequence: TGTGCCAGCAGCAGGGGACAGACCTACGAGCAGTACTTC.

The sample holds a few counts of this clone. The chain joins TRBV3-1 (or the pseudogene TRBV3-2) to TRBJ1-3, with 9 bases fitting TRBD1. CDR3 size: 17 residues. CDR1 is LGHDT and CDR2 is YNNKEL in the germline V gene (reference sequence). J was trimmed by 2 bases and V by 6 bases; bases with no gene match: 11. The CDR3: CASSASWGQGAGNTIYF. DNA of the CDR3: TGTGCCAGCAGTGCAAGCTGGGGACAGGGTGCTGGAAACACCATATATTTT.

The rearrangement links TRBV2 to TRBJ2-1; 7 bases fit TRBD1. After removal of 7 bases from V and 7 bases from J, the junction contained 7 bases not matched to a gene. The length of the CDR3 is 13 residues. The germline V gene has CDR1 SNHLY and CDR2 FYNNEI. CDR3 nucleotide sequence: TGTGCCAGCAAGAGGGGGCGCCTAAATGAGCAGTTCTTC. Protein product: CASKRGRLNEQFF. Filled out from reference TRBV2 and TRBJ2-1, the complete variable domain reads EPEVTQTPSHQVTQMGQEVILRCVPISNHLYFYWYRQILGQKVEFLVSFYNNEISEKSEIFDDQFSVERPDGSNFTLKIRSTKLEDSAMYFCASKRGRLNEQFFGPGTRLTVL.

CDR3 nucleotides: TGTGCCAGCAGCTTGGTTAGTCAGGGTGGGAACACTGAAGCTTTCTTT. Translating gives CASSLVSQGGNTEAFF. The chain employs TRBV5-4 and TRBJ1-1; maybe TRBD1 (5 bases). The V gene lost 0 bases and the J gene lost 1 base, with 13 bases spanning the gap. This CDR3 is 16 amino acids long. The germline V gene encodes CDR1 SGHNT and CDR2 YYREEE (reference sequence).

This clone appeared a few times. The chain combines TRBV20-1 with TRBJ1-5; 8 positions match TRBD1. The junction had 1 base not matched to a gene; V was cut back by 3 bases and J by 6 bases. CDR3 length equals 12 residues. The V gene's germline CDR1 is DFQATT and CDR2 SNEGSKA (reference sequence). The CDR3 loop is CSASDRGQPQHF. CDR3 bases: TGCAGTGCTAGTGACAGGGGTCAGCCCCAGCATTTT.

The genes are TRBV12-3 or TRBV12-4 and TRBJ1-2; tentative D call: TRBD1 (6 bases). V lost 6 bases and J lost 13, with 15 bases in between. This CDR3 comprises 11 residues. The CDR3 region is CASSPQGSRTF. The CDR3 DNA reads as TGTGCCAGCAGCCCCCAGGGGTCCCGCACCTTC.

CDR3 region: CASSLGSSVSGNTIYF. Written as DNA, the CDR3 is TGCGCCAGCAGCTTGGGCTCCAGCGTCTCTGGAAACACCATATATTTT. J is TRBJ1-3 and V is TRBV5-1; D call uncertain. Trimming took 0 bases from V and 0 from J, leaving 10 bases between them. Germline values: CDR1 SGHRS, CDR2 YFSETQ. CDR3 size: 16 residues.

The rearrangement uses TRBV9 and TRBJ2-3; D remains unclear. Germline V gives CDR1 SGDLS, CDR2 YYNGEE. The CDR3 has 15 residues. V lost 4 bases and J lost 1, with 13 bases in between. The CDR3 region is CASSSRSVGTDTQYF. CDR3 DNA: TGTGCCAGCAGCTCGAGGTCAGTGGGCACAGATACGCAGTATTTT.

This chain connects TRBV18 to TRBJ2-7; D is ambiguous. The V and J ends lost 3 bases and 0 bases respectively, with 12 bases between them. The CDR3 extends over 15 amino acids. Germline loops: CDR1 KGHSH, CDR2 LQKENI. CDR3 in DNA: TGTGCCAGCTCACCTGGGCAGGTGAGCTCCTACGAGCAGTACTTC. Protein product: CASSPGQVSSYEQYF.

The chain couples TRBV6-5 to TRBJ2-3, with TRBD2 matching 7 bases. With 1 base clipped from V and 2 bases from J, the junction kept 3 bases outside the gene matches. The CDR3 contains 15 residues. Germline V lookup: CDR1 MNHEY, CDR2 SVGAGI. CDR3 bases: TGTGCCAGCAGTTACTGGCGGGGGACCACAGATACGCAGTATTTT. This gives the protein CASSYWRGTTDTQYF.

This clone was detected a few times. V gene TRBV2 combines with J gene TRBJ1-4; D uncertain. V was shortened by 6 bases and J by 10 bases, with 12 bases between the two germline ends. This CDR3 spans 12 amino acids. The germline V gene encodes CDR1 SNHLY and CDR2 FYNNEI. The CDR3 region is CASSYSGVKLFF. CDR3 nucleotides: TGTGCCAGCAGCTACAGCGGGGTAAAACTGTTTTTT. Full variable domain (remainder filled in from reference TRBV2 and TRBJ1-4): EPEVTQTPSHQVTQMGQEVILRCVPISNHLYFYWYRQILGQKVEFLVSFYNNEISEKSEIFDDQFSVERPDGSNFTLKIRSTKLEDSAMYFCASSYSGVKLFFGSGTQLSVL.

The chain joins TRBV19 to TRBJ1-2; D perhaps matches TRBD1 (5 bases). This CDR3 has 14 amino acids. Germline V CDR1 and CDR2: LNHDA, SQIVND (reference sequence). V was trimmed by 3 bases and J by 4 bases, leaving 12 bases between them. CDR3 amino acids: CASSIREGGYGYTF. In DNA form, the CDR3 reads TGTGCCAGTAGTATCAGGGAGGGAGGCTATGGCTACACCTTC.

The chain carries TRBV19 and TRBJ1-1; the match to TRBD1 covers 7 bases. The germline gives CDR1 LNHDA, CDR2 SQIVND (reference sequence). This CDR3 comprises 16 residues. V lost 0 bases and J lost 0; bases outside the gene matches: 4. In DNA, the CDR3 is TGTGCCAGTAGTATAGATAGGGGACAGATGAACACTGAAGCTTTCTTT. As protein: CASSIDRGQMNTEAFF.

The CDR3 DNA reads as TGCGCCAGCAGCATCCGGGACAGGGGGTCTCCCGAGCAGTACTTC. Protein sequence: CASSIRDRGSPEQYF. This chain joins TRBV5-1 and TRBJ2-7; 11 nucleotides align to TRBD1. Germline lookup yields CDR1 SGHRS and CDR2 YFSETQ. The trim removed 4 bases at V and 6 bases at J, leaving 9 bases unmatched. The CDR3 has 15 residues. Supplemented by reference TRBV5-1 and TRBJ2-7, the full variable domain reads KAGVTQTPRYLIKTRGQQVTLSCSPISGHRSVSWYQQTPGQGLQFLFEYFSETQRNKGNFPGRFSGRQFSNSRSEMNVSTLELGDSALYLCASSIRDRGSPEQYFGPGTRLTVT.

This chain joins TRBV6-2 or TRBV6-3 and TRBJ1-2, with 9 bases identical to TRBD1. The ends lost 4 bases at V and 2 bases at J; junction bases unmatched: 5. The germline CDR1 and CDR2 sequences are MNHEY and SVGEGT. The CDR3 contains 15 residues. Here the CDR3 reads CASSFAGTGNYGYTF. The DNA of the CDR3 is TGTGCCAGCAGTTTCGCCGGGACAGGGAACTATGGCTACACCTTC.

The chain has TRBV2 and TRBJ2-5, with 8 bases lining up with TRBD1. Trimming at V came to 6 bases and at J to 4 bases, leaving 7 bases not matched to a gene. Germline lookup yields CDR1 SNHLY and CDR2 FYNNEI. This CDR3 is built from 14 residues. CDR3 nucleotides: TGTGCCAGCAGCGCACAGGGGGTCAGAGAGACCCAGTACTTC. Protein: CASSAQGVRETQYF. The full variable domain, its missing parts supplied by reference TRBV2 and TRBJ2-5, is EPEVTQTPSHQVTQMGQEVILRCVPISNHLYFYWYRQILGQKVEFLVSFYNNEISEKSEIFDDQFSVERPDGSNFTLKIRSTKLEDSAMYFCASSAQGVRETQYFGPGTRLLVL.

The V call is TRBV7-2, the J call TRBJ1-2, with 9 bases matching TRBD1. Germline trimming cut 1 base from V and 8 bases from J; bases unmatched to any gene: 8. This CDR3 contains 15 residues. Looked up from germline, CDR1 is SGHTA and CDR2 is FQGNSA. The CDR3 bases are TGTGCCAGCAGCTTAGTTGTGGGACAGGGCGTCGGCTACACCTTC. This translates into CASSLVVGQGVGYTF.

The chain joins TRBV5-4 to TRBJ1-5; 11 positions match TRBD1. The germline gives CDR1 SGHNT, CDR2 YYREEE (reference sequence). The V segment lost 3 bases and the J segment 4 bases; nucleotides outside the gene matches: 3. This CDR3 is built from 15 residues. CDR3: CASSSGTGGNQPQHF. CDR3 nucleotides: TGTGCCAGCAGCTCCGGGACAGGGGGGAATCAGCCCCAGCATTTT. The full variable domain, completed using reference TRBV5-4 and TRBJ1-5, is ETGVTQSPTHLIKTRGQQVTLRCSSQSGHNTVSWYQQALGQGPQFIFQYYREEENGRGNFPPRFSGLQFPNYSSELNVNALELDDSALYLCASSSGTGGNQPQHFGDGTRLSIL.

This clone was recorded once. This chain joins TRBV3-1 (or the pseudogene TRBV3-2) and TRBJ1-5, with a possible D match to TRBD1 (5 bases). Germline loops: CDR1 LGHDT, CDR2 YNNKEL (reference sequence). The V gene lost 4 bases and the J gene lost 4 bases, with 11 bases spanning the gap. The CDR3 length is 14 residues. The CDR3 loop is CASSLLPGNQPQHF. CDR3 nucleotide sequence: TGTGCCAGCAGCCTCCTCCCAGGGAATCAGCCCCAGCATTTT.

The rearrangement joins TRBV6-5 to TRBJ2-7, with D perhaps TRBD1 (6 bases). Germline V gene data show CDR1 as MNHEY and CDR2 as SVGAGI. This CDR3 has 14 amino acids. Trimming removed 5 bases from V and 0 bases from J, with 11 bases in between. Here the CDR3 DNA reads TGTGCCAGCAGTCAACAGGGTAGCTCCTACGAGCAGTACTTC. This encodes CASSQQGSSYEQYF.

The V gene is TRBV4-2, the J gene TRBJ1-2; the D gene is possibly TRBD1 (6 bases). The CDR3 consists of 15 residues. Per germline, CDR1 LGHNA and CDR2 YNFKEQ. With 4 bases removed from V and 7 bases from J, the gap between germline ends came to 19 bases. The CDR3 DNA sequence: TGTGCCAGCAGCCCCCCCCATGACAGGCCCCTTGGCTACACCTTC. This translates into CASSPPHDRPLGYTF.

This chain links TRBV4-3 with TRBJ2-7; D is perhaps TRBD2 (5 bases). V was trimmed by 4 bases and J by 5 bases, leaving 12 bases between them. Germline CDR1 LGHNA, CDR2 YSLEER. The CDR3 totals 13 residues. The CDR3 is CASSRGFRDEQYF. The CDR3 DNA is TGCGCCAGCAGCCGCGGGTTTAGGGACGAGCAGTACTTC.

CDR3: CASSQGKLAGNNEQFF. CDR3 DNA: TGTGCCAGCAGCCAAGGTAAACTAGCGGGGAACAATGAGCAGTTCTTC. The V and J genes are TRBV3-1 (or the pseudogene TRBV3-2) and TRBJ2-1; 10 bases fit TRBD2. Trimming took 1 base from V and 5 from J; bases not matched to a gene: 5. From germline, CDR1 is LGHDT and CDR2 YNNKEL (reference sequence). The CDR3 has 16 residues.

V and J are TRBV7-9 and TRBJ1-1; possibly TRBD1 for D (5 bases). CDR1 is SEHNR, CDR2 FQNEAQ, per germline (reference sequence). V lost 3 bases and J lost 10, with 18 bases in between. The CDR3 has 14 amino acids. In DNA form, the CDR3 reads TGTGCCAGCAGCTTCAGGGCGGGGGAGTCGGGAGCTTTCTTT. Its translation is CASSFRAGESGAFF.

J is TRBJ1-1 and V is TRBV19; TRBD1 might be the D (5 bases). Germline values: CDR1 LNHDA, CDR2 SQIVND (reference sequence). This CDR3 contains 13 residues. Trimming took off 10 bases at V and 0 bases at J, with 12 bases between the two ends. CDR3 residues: CATQGSLNTEAFF. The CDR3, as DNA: TGTGCCACTCAGGGATCTTTGAACACTGAAGCTTTCTTT.

The CDR3 sequence: CASSPQSGASGYTF. Here the CDR3 DNA reads TGTGCCAGCAGCCCTCAGTCAGGGGCTAGTGGCTACACCTTC. This chain links TRBV11-3 with TRBJ1-2; weak D call: TRBD1 (6 bases). The germline V and J ends were trimmed by 5 bases and 7 bases, with 17 bases remaining between them. The CDR3 totals 14 residues. From germline, CDR1 is SGHNT and CDR2 YENEEA.

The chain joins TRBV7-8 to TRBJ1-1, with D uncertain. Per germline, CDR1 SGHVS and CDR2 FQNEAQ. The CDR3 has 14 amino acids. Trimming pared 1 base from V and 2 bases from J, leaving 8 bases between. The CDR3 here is CASSLGAPNTEAFF. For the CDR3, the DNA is TGTGCCAGCAGCTTAGGGGCCCCCAACACTGAAGCTTTCTTT.

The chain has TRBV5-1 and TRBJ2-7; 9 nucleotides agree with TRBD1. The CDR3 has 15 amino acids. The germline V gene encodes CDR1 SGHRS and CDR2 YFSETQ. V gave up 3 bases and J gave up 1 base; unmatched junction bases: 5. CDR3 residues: CASSWGDRASYEQYF. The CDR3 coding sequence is TGCGCCAGCAGCTGGGGGGACAGGGCGTCCTACGAGCAGTACTTC.

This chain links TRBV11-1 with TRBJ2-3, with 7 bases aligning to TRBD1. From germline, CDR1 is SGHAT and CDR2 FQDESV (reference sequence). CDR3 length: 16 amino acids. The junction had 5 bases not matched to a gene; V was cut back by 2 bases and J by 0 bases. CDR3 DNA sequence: TGTGCCAGCAGCTTACTGAACAGGGGAAGCACAGATACGCAGTATTTT. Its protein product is CASSLLNRGSTDTQYF.